These T cell receptor beta chains were read from a single sample in a study of cytomegalovirus exposure and HLA in healthy donors. The data were produced by immunoSEQ multiplex PCR, yet TCRdb's version contains in-frame clones alone and is incomplete. Altogether about 360,000 clones are present, 86% being singletons, with the ten largest covering roughly 0.8%. Material: PBMCs. These TCRs come from a young woman in good health and CMV-seronegative. The CDR3 runs from the conserved cysteine through the conserved F or W. D genes are given only for firm matches. The size of a clone is reported for some rows only, either as once, few or many, or as a class for expanded clones.

d_call j_call clone_size v_call cdr3_nt cdr3_aa
TRBD2 TRBJ2-5 once TRBV6-5 TGTGCCAGCAGCTCTAGCGGGGGGGCCAGTGAGACCCAGTACTTC CASSSSGGASETQYF
NA TRBJ2-5 NA TRBV30 TGTGCCTGGACGAGGGATCGGGAGACCCAGTACTTC CAWTRDRETQYF
NA TRBJ1-6 once TRBV18 TGTGCCAGCTCACCAGAAACAGGGAGTTCGTCACCCCTCCACTTT CASSPETGSSSPLHF
NA TRBJ1-1 few TRBV10-1 TGCGCCAGCAGTGAGTCTTTCCGGACTGAAGCTTTCTTT CASSESFRTEAFF
TRBD1 TRBJ2-7 NA TRBV28 TGTGCCAGCAGGGCAGGGGGCTTGTGGGAGCAGTACTTC CASRAGGLWEQYF
NA TRBJ2-5 NA TRBV9 TGTGCCAGCAGCGTGAACCAGGGGCAGGTCCAAGAGACCCAGTACTTC CASSVNQGQVQETQYF
NA TRBJ2-5 NA TRBV6-6 TGTGCCAGCAGTATGGGACTCCAAGAGACCCAGTACTTC CASSMGLQETQYF
TRBD1 TRBJ2-5 NA TRBV5-8 TGTGCCAGCAGCTCCGGACAGGGGTACCAAGAGACCCAGTACTTC CASSSGQGYQETQYF
NA TRBJ2-4 NA TRBV6-1 TGTGCCAGCACCGCGCCCCTGTTGGGAGACATTCAGTACTTC CASTAPLLGDIQYF
TRBD1 TRBJ2-2 NA TRBV2 TGTGCCACACAACAGGGGGACGGGGAGCTGTTTTTT CATQQGDGELFF
NA TRBJ2-3 NA TRBV18 TGTGCCAGCTCCCCGGGGGTCCTGTTCACAGATACGCAGTATTTT CASSPGVLFTDTQYF
NA TRBJ1-6 few TRBV18 TGTGCCAGCTCACCCCGCGACTGGAGCTCCTATAATTCACCCCTCCACTTT CASSPRDWSSYNSPLHF
NA TRBJ1-2 NA TRBV28 TGTGCCAGCAGCCCCGGACGGCAGGGGCCTTTTAACTATGGCTACACCTTC CASSPGRQGPFNYGYTF
NA TRBJ2-1 NA TRBV29-1 TGCAGCGGGGGGGGCCGGTCCTACAATGAGCAGTTCTTC CSGGGRSYNEQFF
TRBD1 TRBJ1-5 NA TRBV18 TGTGCCAGCTCACCCACAGGGGGTCAGCCCCAGCATTTT CASSPTGGQPQHF
NA TRBJ2-7 NA TRBV19 TGTGCCAGTAGTATAGCGACAGCCTACGAGCAGTACTTC CASSIATAYEQYF
NA TRBJ1-2 NA TRBV2 TGTGCCAGCAGCTCTACCACAAAGGGGATCTATGGCTACACCTTC CASSSTTKGIYGYTF
TRBD2 TRBJ2-1 once TRBV2 TGTGCCAGCAGTGAAGGGACTAGCGGGCATAGGGATGAGCAGTTCTTC CASSEGTSGHRDEQFF
NA TRBJ2-7 few TRBV7-8 TGTGCCAGCAGCTTATATTCCTACGAGCAGTACTTC CASSLYSYEQYF
TRBD2 TRBJ2-5 NA TRBV5-1 TGCGCCAGCAGCTTGGACGGGGGGGCCGTGAAGACCCAGTACTTC CASSLDGGAVKTQYF
NA TRBJ1-1 NA TRBV4-1 TGCGCCAGCAGCCAAGGGCCCGGGGGCACTGAAGCTTTCTTT CASSQGPGGTEAFF
NA TRBJ2-7 NA TRBV6-1 TGTGCCAGCAGTGAAGAGGAAGGGGCCTCCTACGAGCAGTACTTC CASSEEEGASYEQYF
TRBD1 TRBJ1-4 NA TRBV27 TGTGCCAGCAGTCCGAGGACAGGGATTAATGAAAAACTGTTTTTT CASSPRTGINEKLFF
TRBD2 TRBJ2-2 NA TRBV4-2 TGTGCCAGCAGCCAAGTCCTAGCGGGGGTACGGACCGGGGAGCTGTTTTTT CASSQVLAGVRTGELFF
NA TRBJ1-5 once TRBV4-1 TGCGCCAGCAGCCTCAGGCCCGGAGGGGATAGCAATCAGCCCCAGCATTTT CASSLRPGGDSNQPQHF
TRBD2 TRBJ2-3 NA TRBV27 TGTGCCAGCAGTTTATTGGGGACTAGCGGGACGGTCACAGATACGCAGTATTTT CASSLLGTSGTVTDTQYF
NA TRBJ1-1 NA TRBV19 TGTGCCAGTAGTATCTCTAGAGCCACTGAAGCTTTCTTT CASSISRATEAFF
TRBD2 TRBJ2-2 once TRBV5-8 TGTGCCAGCAGCACGGGACTAGCGGGGCCTTACACCGGGGAGCTGTTTTTT CASSTGLAGPYTGELFF
NA TRBJ1-6 NA TRBV5-8 TGTGCCAGCAGCTTGGTGACAGGCACATATAGGAGCTCCTATAATTCACCCCTCCACTTT CASSLVTGTYRSSYNSPLHF
TRBD1 TRBJ2-7 NA TRBV29-1 TGCAGCGCCGAGACAGGGGCCTACGAGCAGTACTTC CSAETGAYEQYF
NA TRBJ1-1 NA TRBV27 TGTGCCAGCAGTTTGTCCCCTACAGGACCTGAAGCTTTCTTT CASSLSPTGPEAFF
TRBD2 TRBJ2-7 NA TRBV7-8 TGTGCCAGCAGCCCACGCCTAGCGGGGTATTACGAGCAGTACTTC CASSPRLAGYYEQYF
TRBD1 TRBJ1-1 once TRBV6-1 TGTGCCAGCAGTCTACGGGACAGCTTTAACACTGAAGCTTTCTTT CASSLRDSFNTEAFF
NA TRBJ1-1 NA TRBV27 TGTGCCAGCAGTTTATCGTACAGTATGAACACTGAAGCTTTCTTT CASSLSYSMNTEAFF
TRBD1 TRBJ2-7 once TRBV6-1 TGTGCCAGTCAGACCGGGACAGGTTACGAGCAGTACTTC CASQTGTGYEQYF
NA TRBJ1-5 NA TRBV28 TGTGCCAGCAGTTTCGTCGGACGGAGGAATCAGCCCCAGCATTTT CASSFVGRRNQPQHF
TRBD1 TRBJ2-7 NA TRBV7-9 TGTGCCATCCAGACAGGGGGCTACGAGCAGTACTTC CAIQTGGYEQYF
NA TRBJ2-7 NA TRBV28 TGTGCCAGCGGGCGGGACAGTCTGTACGAGCAGTACTTC CASGRDSLYEQYF
NA TRBJ1-2 once TRBV5-4 TGTGCCAGCAGCCCTAATGGGGCAGCTAACTATGGCTACACCTTC CASSPNGAANYGYTF
NA TRBJ2-7 NA TRBV29-1 TGCAGCGTCCCACTCACGGAGGGTACCTACGAGCAGTACTTC CSVPLTEGTYEQYF
NA TRBJ1-1 few TRBV5-1 TGCGCCAGCAGCTTCGGGGGGCCCACTGAAGCTTTCTTT CASSFGGPTEAFF
NA TRBJ1-6 NA TRBV4-2 TGTGCCAGCAGCCCCCGGGAGGACTTTTCACCCCTCCACTTT CASSPREDFSPLHF
NA TRBJ2-1 few TRBV10-2 TGCGCCAGCAGTGTGTCCCCGACTACGGGGGAGCAGTTCTTC CASSVSPTTGEQFF
TRBD1 TRBJ2-2 NA TRBV10-3 TGTGCCATCAGTGAATATCCGACAGGGGCCACCGGGGAGCTGTTTTTT CAISEYPTGATGELFF
TRBD2 TRBJ2-1 NA TRBV28 TGTGCCAGCAGCCCCCCAGCGGGGGGTAACAATGAGCAGTTCTTC CASSPPAGGNNEQFF
NA TRBJ2-1 few TRBV21-1 TGTGCCAGCAGCAACCGGGGGGGGTACGTCCCCAATGAGCAGTTCTTC CASSNRGGYVPNEQFF
TRBD1 TRBJ2-3 once TRBV6-5 TGTGCCAGCAGTTACTCCTACAGGGGGATCGCAGATACGCAGTATTTT CASSYSYRGIADTQYF
NA TRBJ1-3 NA TRBV10-3 TGTGCCATCAGTGGGCAGAGCGGGGACACCATATATTTT CAISGQSGDTIYF
TRBD2 TRBJ2-7 NA TRBV5-5 TGTGCCAGCAGCCTGACCGGGACTAGAGAAGCCTACGAGCAGTACTTC CASSLTGTREAYEQYF